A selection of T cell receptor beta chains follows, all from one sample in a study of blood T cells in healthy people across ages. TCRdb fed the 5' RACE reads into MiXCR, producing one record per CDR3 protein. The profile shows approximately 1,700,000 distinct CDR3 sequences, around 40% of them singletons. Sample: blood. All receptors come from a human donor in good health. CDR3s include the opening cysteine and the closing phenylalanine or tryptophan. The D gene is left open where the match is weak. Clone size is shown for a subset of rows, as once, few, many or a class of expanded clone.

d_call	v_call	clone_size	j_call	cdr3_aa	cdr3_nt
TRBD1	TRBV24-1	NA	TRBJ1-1	CAPRQGRKQSMNTEAFF	TGTGCCCCCCGACAGGGCCGAAAGCAGAGTATGAACACTGAAGCTTTCTTT
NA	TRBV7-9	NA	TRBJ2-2	CASSLRAPLGELFF	TGTGCCAGCAGCCTCCGGGCCCCTCTGGGGGAGCTGTTTTTT
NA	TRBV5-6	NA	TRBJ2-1	CASSPRGDTYNEQFF	TGTGCCAGCAGCCCACGTGGGGACACCTACAATGAGCAGTTCTTC
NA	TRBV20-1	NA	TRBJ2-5	CSAISAMETQYF	TGCAGTGCTATAAGTGCAATGGAGACCCAGTACTTC
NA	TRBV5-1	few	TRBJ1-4	CASSLEAGSDGKLFF	TGCGCCAGCAGCTTGGAGGCGGGGTCGGACGGAAAACTGTTTTTT
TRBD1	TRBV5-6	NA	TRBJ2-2	CASSLLTGTNTGELFF	TGTGCCAGCAGCTTGTTGACAGGGACGAACACCGGGGAGCTGTTTTTT
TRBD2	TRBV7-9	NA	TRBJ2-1	CASSLAEGTIDEQFF	TGTGCCAGCAGCTTGGCGGAGGGGACTATCGATGAGCAGTTCTTC
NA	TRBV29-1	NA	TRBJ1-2	CSVEDPEVAGDYGYTF	TGCAGCGTTGAAGATCCGGAAGTGGCAGGGGACTATGGCTACACCTTC
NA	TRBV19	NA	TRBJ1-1	CASSIGVTEAFF	TGTGCCAGTAGTATCGGGGTCACTGAAGCTTTCTTT
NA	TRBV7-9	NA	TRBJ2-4	CAGSSNRELKNIQYF	TGTGCCGGCAGCTCAAACAGGGAACTAAAAAACATTCAGTACTTC
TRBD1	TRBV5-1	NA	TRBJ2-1	CASSLEGQGNFNEQFF	TGCGCCAGCAGCCTTGAAGGACAGGGGAACTTCAATGAGCAGTTCTTC
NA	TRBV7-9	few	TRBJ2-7	CASREDGGSYEQYF	TGTGCCAGCAGGGAGGACGGGGGATCCTACGAGCAGTACTTC
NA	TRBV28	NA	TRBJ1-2	CASSPILYGYTF	TGTGCCAGCAGCCCGATATTGTATGGCTACACCTTC
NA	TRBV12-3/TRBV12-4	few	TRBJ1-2	CASSSWAYGYTF	TGTGCCAGCAGTTCCTGGGCCTATGGCTACACCTTC
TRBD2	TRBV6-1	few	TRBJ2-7	CATLAVSYEQYF	TGTGCCACACTAGCGGTTTCCTACGAGCAGTACTTC
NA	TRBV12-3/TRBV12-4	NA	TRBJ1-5	CASNQQGGNQPQHF	TGTGCCAGCAATCAACAGGGTGGCAATCAGCCCCAGCATTTT
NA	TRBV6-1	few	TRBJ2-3	CASSESRQRDTQYF	TGTGCCAGCAGTGAATCGAGGCAGCGGGATACGCAGTATTTT
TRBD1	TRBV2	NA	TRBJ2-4	CASRPGQGRNIQYF	TGTGCCAGCAGACCGGGACAGGGACGGAACATTCAGTACTTC
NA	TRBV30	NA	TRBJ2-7	CAWRDWSYEQYF	TGTGCCTGGAGGGATTGGTCCTACGAGCAGTACTTC
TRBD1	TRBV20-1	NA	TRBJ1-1	CSARDGTGVTETFF	TGCAGTGCTAGAGATGGCACAGGGGTAACTGAAACTTTCTTT
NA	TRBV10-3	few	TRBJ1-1	CAITRRQSDTEAFF	TGTGCCATCACCAGAAGACAGTCCGACACTGAAGCTTTCTTT
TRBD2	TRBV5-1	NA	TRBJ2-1	CASSLVAGGYKDEQFF	TGCGCCAGCAGCTTGGTAGCGGGGGGCTATAAAGATGAGCAGTTCTTC